This TCR beta chain was identified in a study of Graves' ophthalmopathy and Graves' hyperthyroidism (dated by TCRdb to the late 2010s). About the investigation overall: Peripheral blood was collected before any treatment was given, at the time of initial diagnosis. TCR beta repertoire signatures were used to distinguish Graves' ophthalmopathy from Graves' hyperthyroidism and to predict progression to ophthalmopathy. In total, 135 blood samples were TCR-sequenced: 43 ophthalmopathy, under 80 hyperthyroidism and some 17 hyperthyroidism-to-ophthalmopathy patients. To explore V-J signatures that distinguish ophthalmopathy from hyperthyroidism, a discovery set of about 99 patients was enrolled, made up of about 40 with ophthalmopathy and under 65 with stable hyperthyroidism. An independent validation cohort comprised roughly 20 hyperthyroidism patients and over 15 patients who later progressed from hyperthyroidism to ophthalmopathy. In five or six hyperthyroidism patients, T-cell repertoires of thyroid tissue and blood were compared. Following sample collection, hyperthyroidism patients were given methimazole at a starting dose of 30 mg daily, and ophthalmopathy patients were given high-dose intravenous methylprednisolone. The 95 to 100 discovery patients were divided at random into training and test sets in a 7:3 ratio. What the research found in general, with its limitations: No statistical method was used to set the sample size in advance, and the investigators knew which group each participant was assigned to. Ophthalmopathy was separated from stable hyperthyroidism by the 13-signature model with roughly 88% sensitivity and less than 82% specificity in cross-validation and with 80%/75% in the test set. Most expanded thyroid clonotypes with frequency above 0.001 were also detected in blood, suggesting blood repertoires may reflect the thyroid immune response. In validation, the model predicted ophthalmopathy progression with 70.59% sensitivity and approximately 78% specificity; some 13 predicted patients were CT-confirmed with GO in a median of approximately six months.

For repertoire sequencing, the TCR beta CDR3 regions were amplified from RNA transcripts. A first-round RT-PCR used HTBI primers with the Qiagen OneStep RT-PCR kit, followed by a second-round multiplex PCR, size selection and purification. Libraries were sequenced paired-end with 100 bp reads on an Illumina HiSeq2000. The authors' pipeline ran thus. SOAPnuke was used to process the reads, throwing out any read that had adapters, had uncalled bases, had a mean Phred below 15, or lacked an exact constant-primer or identifier match. COPE v1.2.5 was used to merge the high-quality paired reads. Unique nucleotide sequences were defined as clonotypes and aligned to IMGT TRB V, D and J references using MiTCR v1.1. The analysis was limited to V-J combinations with a frequency above 0.0001, which together covered 98% to 99.2% of repertoires. For each V-J combination, a TCR clonal expansion and chaos score was defined as F50 clonal expansion divided by the chaos observed in the TCRdist matrix. Welch's t-statistics and random forest were used to reduce features to more than ten V-J combinations, which were fed into a naive Bayes classifier. Thyroid-blood repertoire similarity was quantified with the Morisita-Horn index. TCRdb cleaned the public reads at Q25 with fastp, built clones with MiXCR and kept in-frame beta chains. Entries are consolidated by CDR3 protein sequence, retaining the most common genes and DNA. Here the V and J calls rest on TCRdb's processing, not on the authors' analysis. The sample table contains some 390,000 distinct CDR3 sequences; only one count was recorded for around 18% of them. The biggest ten clones account for roughly 1.5% of the sample.

Ophthalmopathy patients had moderately to severely active disease, Clinical Activity Score of at least 3, NOSPECS grade of at least 4, and disease duration under 3 months. Patients were excluded if they had other autoimmune diseases, uncontrolled infections, pregnancy or lactation. Diagnosis was based on clinical symptoms, serum thyroxine, TRAb, thyroid ultrasound and orbital computed tomography. Using Ficoll-Paque density gradient centrifugation, PBMCs were isolated from 8.5 to 10 ml of fresh peripheral blood. Total RNA was extracted with Trizol reagent and quality-checked on an Agilent 2100 Bioanalyzer. Inclusive of the bounding cysteine and phenylalanine, the CDR3 is 13 residues long. Only the CDR3 DNA is retained, 39 bases long and in frame from the first base. Relative to germline, V is 5 bases shorter and J is 4 bases shorter, with 12 bases between their ends. Note on this clonotype: The antigen this receptor binds is unknown. There are no base qualities to consult, and no much larger clone falls within one base.

The clonotype originates from a young woman with Graves' ophthalmopathy. Donor details come from another sample of the same person, matched by shared clones. Here the chain combines TRBV12-3 or TRBV12-4 and TRBJ2-7; the D gene cannot be resolved reliably. Sequencing input: peripheral blood. The DNA sequence reads TGTGCCAGCAGTCACCGGTGGCGATACGAGCAGTACTTC. Protein translation: CASSHRWRYEQYF.